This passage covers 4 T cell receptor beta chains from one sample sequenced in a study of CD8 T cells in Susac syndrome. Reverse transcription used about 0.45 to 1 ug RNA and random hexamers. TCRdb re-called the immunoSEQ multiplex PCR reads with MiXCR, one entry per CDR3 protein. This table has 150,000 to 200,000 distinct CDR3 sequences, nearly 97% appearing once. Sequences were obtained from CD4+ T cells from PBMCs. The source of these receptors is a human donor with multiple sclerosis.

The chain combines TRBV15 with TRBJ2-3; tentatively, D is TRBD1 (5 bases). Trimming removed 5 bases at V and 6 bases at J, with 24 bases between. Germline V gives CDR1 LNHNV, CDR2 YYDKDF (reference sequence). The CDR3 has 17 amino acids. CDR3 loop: CATSVTSRVSVADTQYF. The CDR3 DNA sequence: TGTGCCACCAGCGTGACCTCCAGGGTATCGGTCGCGGATACGCAGTATTTT. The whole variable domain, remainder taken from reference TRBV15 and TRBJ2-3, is DAMVIQNPRYQVTQFGKPVTLSCSQTLNHNVMYWYQQKSSQAPKLLFHYYDKDFNNEADTPDNFQSRRPNTSFCFLDIRSPGLGDTAMYLCATSVTSRVSVADTQYFGPGTRLTVL.

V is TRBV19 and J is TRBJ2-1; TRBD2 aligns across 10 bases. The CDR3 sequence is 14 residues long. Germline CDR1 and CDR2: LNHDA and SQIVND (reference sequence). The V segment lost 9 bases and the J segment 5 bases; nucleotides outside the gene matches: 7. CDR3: CARSLAGVHNEQFF. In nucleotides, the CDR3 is TGTGCCAGATCCCTAGCGGGGGTTCACAATGAGCAGTTCTTC. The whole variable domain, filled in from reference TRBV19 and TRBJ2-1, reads DGGITQSPKYLFRKEGQNVTLSCEQNLNHDAMYWYRQDPGQGLRLIYYSQIVNDFQKGDIAEGYSVSREKKESFPLTVTSAQKNPTAFYLCARSLAGVHNEQFFGPGTRLTVL.

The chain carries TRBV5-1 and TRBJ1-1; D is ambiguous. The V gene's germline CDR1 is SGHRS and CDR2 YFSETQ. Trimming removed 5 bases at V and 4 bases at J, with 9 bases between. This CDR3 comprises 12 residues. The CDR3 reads CASRSLGTEAFF. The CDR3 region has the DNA TGCGCCAGCAGGTCTTTGGGCACTGAAGCTTTCTTT.

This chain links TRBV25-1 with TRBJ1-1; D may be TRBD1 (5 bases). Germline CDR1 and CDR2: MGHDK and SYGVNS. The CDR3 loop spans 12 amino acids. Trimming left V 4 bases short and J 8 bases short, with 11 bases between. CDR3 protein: CASSAWGEEAFF. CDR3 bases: TGTGCCAGCAGTGCCTGGGGGGAAGAAGCTTTCTTT.